This TCR beta chain was identified during a study of blood T cell repertoires in COVID-19. The overall study: Researchers got acute and convalescent COVID-19 samples from the United States, Italy and Spain. Sources were T cells, B-cell-depleted T cells, or PBMCs; the material itself was cDNA or gDNA.

The CDR3 sequence is 11 residues long. V was trimmed by 5 bases and J by 8 bases, leaving 10 bases between them. CDR1 and CDR2 from the germline V gene are DFQATT and SNEGSKA (reference sequence). Original handling: Reference gene primer amplification in the assay estimated nucleated cell counts. Method: immunoSEQ multiplex PCR; TCRdb's copy keeps in-frame clones and lacks some. V, J and clone size were drawn from that table, and D and trimming were deduced from the DNA. The sample includes hundreds of thousands of clones, around three quarters of them seen just once. The sample comprised peripheral blood. The gene calls are TRBV20-1 and TRBJ1-3, with D possibly TRBD1 on 6 matching bases. The TCR was taken from a woman older than 75 with acute or convalescent COVID-19. The CDR3 DNA sequence: TGCAGTGCTCCCAGGGGTGACACCATATATTTT. Translated: CSAPRGDTIYF.